This T cell receptor (beta chain) originates from a study of T cells in Graves' hyperthyroidism and ophthalmopathy. Study results and limitations: Ophthalmopathy and stable hyperthyroidism were told apart by a 13 V-J model. Peripheral blood also featured most of the thyroid clonotypes expanded above 0.001.

Many counts were recorded for this clonotype. As yet, its antigen is unknown. Germline-derived CDR1 and CDR2 are MNHEY and SVGEGT. The CDR3 totals 14 residues. Trimming cost V 5 bases and J 10 bases; bases outside gene matches: 8. Amplification of TCR beta CDR3 regions was performed using RNA transcripts as template. Primed by the HTBI set, a first-round RT-PCR was run on the TCR CDR3. TCRdb recomputed calls from the multiplex PCR reads with MiXCR, one row per CDR3 protein. The table lists over 550,000 distinct CDR3 sequences, roughly 17% of them singletons. The sequence was obtained from a woman aged 18-30 years with Graves' hyperthyroidism. The J gene is TRBJ1-6, the V gene TRBV6-2 or TRBV6-3; 7 bases map to TRBD1. The sequenced material came from blood. The chain's CDR3 is CASSRDSRRSPLHF. CDR3 nucleotides: TGTGCCAGCAGTCGGGACAGTAGAAGGTCACCCCTCCACTTT.